Detailed here is one TCR beta chain. Its antigen remains unknown. This sample was taken from a study of T cell responses to AZD1222 COVID-19 vaccine. General observations from the study: White British ancestry dominated among donors, who included more females, and clonal diversity was possibly underestimated. When two AZD1222 doses had been given, Spike-specific TCR breadth and depth rose.

From germline, CDR1 is LNHDA and CDR2 SQIVND (reference sequence). The CDR3 consists of 15 residues. V lost 8 bases to trimming and J lost 3 bases, with 19 bases between them. Here immunoSEQ multiplex PCR was the method, and the copy in TCRdb shows in-frame clones only, minus some. This table holds around 72,000 clones, 82% found once. The sequence was obtained from an adult in good health. This chain links TRBV19 with TRBJ2-5; D possibly corresponds to TRBD1 (6 bases). The sample in question was peripheral blood, obtained on day 0 of AZD1222 vaccination. The CDR3 bases are TGTGCCAGTTCACCAAACCAGGGGAACAAAGAGACCCAGTACTTC. It codes for CASSPNQGNKETQYF.